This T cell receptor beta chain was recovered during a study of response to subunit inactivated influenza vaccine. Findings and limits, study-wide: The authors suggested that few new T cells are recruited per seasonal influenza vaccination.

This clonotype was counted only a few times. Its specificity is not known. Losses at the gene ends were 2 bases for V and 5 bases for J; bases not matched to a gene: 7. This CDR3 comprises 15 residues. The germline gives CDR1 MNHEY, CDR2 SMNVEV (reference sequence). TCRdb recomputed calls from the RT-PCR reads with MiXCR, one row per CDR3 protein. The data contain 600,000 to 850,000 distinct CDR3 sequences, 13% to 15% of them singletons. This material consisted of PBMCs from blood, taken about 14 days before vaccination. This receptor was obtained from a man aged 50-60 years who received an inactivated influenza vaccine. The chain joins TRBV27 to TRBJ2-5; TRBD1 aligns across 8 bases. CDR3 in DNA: TGTGCCAGCAGTTTAATGTCAGGGGGCGCGGAGACCCAGTACTTC. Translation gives CASSLMSGGAETQYF.